This is a list of T cell receptor beta chains from one sample in a study of CD8 T cells in Susac syndrome. In TCRdb, the immunoSEQ multiplex PCR reads were re-called with MiXCR into one record per CDR3 protein. The table shows approximately 210,000 distinct CDR3 sequences, with around 95% occurring only once. The sequencing input was CD4+ T cells from PBMCs. The receptor source for this set is a human donor with multiple sclerosis. Each CDR3 is given with its conserved first and last residue. A D gene is named only where the DNA matches it firmly. Rows may omit the clone size; those that give it use once, few, many or a size class.

J gene	D gene	clone size	V gene	CDR3 protein	CDR3 DNA
TRBJ2-5	TRBD1	NA	TRBV7-8	CASSTDRGRQETQYF	TGTGCCAGCAGCACGGACAGGGGGCGTCAAGAGACCCAGTACTTC
TRBJ1-2	TRBD1	NA	TRBV5-6	CASSLMTGGGNGYTF	TGTGCCAGCAGCCTGATGACAGGGGGCGGGAATGGCTACACCTTC
TRBJ1-4	TRBD1	NA	TRBV9	CASSPLGGPEKLFF	TGTGCCAGCAGCCCCCTAGGGGGCCCTGAAAAACTGTTTTTT
TRBJ1-1	NA	NA	TRBV19	CASSIRGERTEVFF	TGTGCCAGTAGTATCAGGGGCGAGCGAACTGAAGTTTTCTTT
TRBJ2-5	TRBD2	NA	TRBV6-5	CASSHGPGGETQYF	TGTGCCAGCAGTCATGGACCCGGGGGGGAGACCCAGTACTTC
TRBJ1-1	NA	NA	TRBV29-1	CSSQKGMEETEAFF	TGCAGCTCCCAAAAGGGGATGGAGGAGACTGAAGCTTTCTTT
TRBJ2-1	NA	NA	TRBV30	CAWTRERKNEQFF	TGTGCCTGGACCCGCGAGCGCAAAAATGAGCAGTTCTTC
TRBJ1-3	NA	NA	TRBV3-1	CASSLDTGTIYF	TGTGCCAGCAGCCTGGACACCGGCACCATATATTTT
TRBJ2-7	NA	NA	TRBV3-1	CASSRAGTGYEQYF	TGTGCCAGCAGCCGAGCCGGGACGGGCTACGAGCAGTACTTC
TRBJ1-1	NA	NA	TRBV19	CASRPIPGGTEAFF	TGTGCCAGCCGACCCATTCCCGGGGGCACTGAAGCTTTCTTT
TRBJ2-3	NA	NA	TRBV29-1	CSARRDTQYF	TGCAGCGCCAGACGGGATACGCAGTATTTT
TRBJ1-4	NA	NA	TRBV20-1	CSARPDGGVGEKLFF	TGCAGTGCTAGACCCGATGGGGGGGTTGGTGAAAAACTGTTTTTT
TRBJ2-1	TRBD2	NA	TRBV20-1	CSARGSGGHYNEQFF	TGCAGTGCGCGGGGTAGCGGGGGGCACTACAATGAGCAGTTCTTC
TRBJ2-7	NA	NA	TRBV18	CASSRDAARSYEQYF	TGTGCCAGCTCACGGGATGCGGCGAGATCCTACGAGCAGTACTTC
TRBJ1-1	NA	NA	TRBV7-8	CASAGRGLGTEAFF	TGTGCCAGCGCGGGGAGGGGACTAGGAACTGAAGCTTTCTTT
TRBJ1-4	TRBD1	NA	TRBV6-6	CASSPGQGRKLFF	TGTGCCAGCAGCCCGGGACAGGGAAGAAAACTGTTTTTT
TRBJ2-2	NA	NA	TRBV3-1	CASSQASVNTGELFF	TGTGCCAGCAGCCAAGCTTCAGTGAACACCGGGGAGCTGTTTTTT
TRBJ2-7	TRBD2	NA	TRBV20-1	CSAHVAGDSYEQYF	TGCAGTGCCCACGTAGCGGGAGACTCCTACGAGCAGTACTTC
TRBJ1-2	TRBD1	NA	TRBV29-1	CSVYSDRGHYGYTF	TGCAGCGTTTACTCGGACAGGGGACACTATGGCTACACCTTC
TRBJ2-3	TRBD2	once	TRBV2	CASSAYTSGGTDTQYF	TGTGCCAGCAGCGCGTATACAAGCGGGGGCACCGATACGCAGTATTTT
TRBJ1-5	NA	NA	TRBV12-3/TRBV12-4	CASSLEGGPGQPQHF	TGTGCCAGCAGTTTAGAGGGGGGGCCTGGGCAGCCCCAGCATTTT
TRBJ2-1	TRBD1	NA	TRBV29-1	CSVERGLDEQFF	TGCAGCGTTGAAAGGGGGCTCGATGAGCAGTTCTTC
TRBJ1-1	TRBD1	NA	TRBV29-1	CSVDRVNTEAFF	TGCAGCGTCGACAGGGTGAACACTGAAGCTTTCTTT
TRBJ2-7	NA	NA	TRBV3-1	CASSQDFTDSHEQYF	TGTGCCAGCAGCCAAGACTTCACGGACAGCCACGAGCAGTACTTC
TRBJ1-2	NA	NA	TRBV3-1	CASSRTTTDGYTF	TGTGCCAGCAGCCGGACGACGACAGATGGCTACACCTTC
TRBJ2-7	NA	NA	TRBV20-1	CSAYGDEQYF	TGCAGTGCCTACGGGGACGAGCAGTACTTC
TRBJ1-1	NA	NA	TRBV12-3/TRBV12-4	CASSLFNTEAFF	TGTGCCAGCAGTTTATTTAACACTGAAGCTTTCTTT
TRBJ2-1	NA	NA	TRBV20-1	CSATTIRGSYNEQFF	TGCAGTGCTACCACCATCAGGGGCTCCTACAATGAGCAGTTCTTC
TRBJ2-5	NA	NA	TRBV20-1	CSARVAGRQETQYF	TGCAGTGCTAGAGTGGCCGGTAGGCAAGAGACCCAGTACTTC
TRBJ2-4	TRBD2	NA	TRBV28	CASSYRPGLAGGLPLAKNIQYF	TGTGCCAGCAGTTACCGACCGGGACTAGCGGGGGGGCTTCCTTTAGCCAAAAACATTCAGTACTTC
TRBJ2-7	NA	NA	TRBV20-1	CSASAVTGRGVEQYF	TGCAGTGCTAGTGCGGTGACAGGTCGGGGGGTCGAGCAGTACTTC
TRBJ1-2	NA	few	TRBV3-1	CASSQRSYGYTF	TGTGCCAGCAGCCAGCGGTCCTATGGCTACACCTTC
TRBJ2-5	NA	NA	TRBV29-1	CTCTVKETQYF	TGCACGTGTACAGTCAAAGAGACCCAGTACTTC
TRBJ2-5	TRBD2	NA	TRBV5-1	CASSPRLAGSKETQYF	TGCGCCAGCAGCCCGCGACTAGCGGGAAGTAAAGAGACCCAGTACTTC
TRBJ2-4	TRBD2	once	TRBV9	CASSAEGEGRNIQYF	TGTGCCAGCAGCGCCGAAGGGGAGGGAAGAAACATTCAGTACTTC
TRBJ1-6	NA	NA	TRBV1	CTSKLEIYNSPLHF	TGCACCAGCAAACTCGAGATCTATAATTCACCCCTCCACTTT
TRBJ2-5	NA	NA	TRBV7-2	CASSLRGAEETQYF	TGTGCCAGCAGCTTGCGTGGGGCCGAGGAGACCCAGTACTTC
TRBJ1-1	NA	NA	TRBV29-1	CSVVVKTNTEAFF	TGCAGCGTTGTTGTAAAGACGAACACTGAAGCTTTCTTT
TRBJ2-5	NA	NA	TRBV14	CASSQGYRRKETQYF	TGTGCCAGCAGCCAAGGATACAGGCGAAAAGAGACCCAGTACTTC
TRBJ1-5	NA	NA	TRBV12-3/TRBV12-4	CASSLGGLDQPQHF	TGTGCCAGCAGTTTGGGGGGATTGGATCAGCCCCAGCATTTT
TRBJ1-1	TRBD1	NA	TRBV23-1	CASSQPNYRGSSLENTEAFF	TGCGCCAGCAGTCAGCCGAATTACAGGGGTTCGTCCCTAGAGAACACTGAAGCTTTCTTT
TRBJ2-7	NA	NA	TRBV29-1	CSVGSDVMGEQYF	TGCAGCGTTGGGTCGGACGTGATGGGGGAGCAGTACTTC
TRBJ2-7	NA	NA	TRBV5-4	CASSLINEQYF	TGTGCCAGCAGCTTGATCAACGAGCAGTACTTC